Listed below are T cell receptor beta chains from one sample, sequenced in a study of T cell repertoires in cytomegalovirus infection. TCRdb redid the calling of the reads with MiXCR, one entry per CDR3 protein. This sample has approximately 500,000 distinct CDR3 sequences, with over 9% found just once. Sequenced input: PBMCs. These TCRs come from a human donor in good health (CMV status not recorded). Some clones in this sample may be carry-over from other donors' samples. CDR3s include the opening cysteine and the closing phenylalanine or tryptophan. A D gene is named only where the DNA matches it firmly. Expanded clones get a size class; other rows say once, few or many, or leave the size out.

D: NA; J: TRBJ1-3; V: TRBV11-2; size: many; CDR3: CASGSAYSGNTIYF; DNA: TGTGCCAGCGGGAGTGCTTACTCTGGAAACACCATATATTTT
D: TRBD2; J: TRBJ2-1; V: TRBV2; size: many; CDR3: CASSVGTSSNEQFF; DNA: TGTGCCAGCAGTGTCGGGACTAGCAGCAATGAGCAGTTCTTC
D: NA; J: TRBJ2-3; V: TRBV18; size: few; CDR3: CASSPPVQGRDTQYF; DNA: TGTGCCAGCTCACCACCGGTCCAGGGAAGAGATACGCAGTATTTT
D: TRBD1; J: TRBJ1-5; V: TRBV20-1; size: few; CDR3: CSARVRTGIYQPQHF; DNA: TGCAGTGCTAGAGTACGGACAGGGATATATCAGCCCCAGCATTTT
D: TRBD1; J: TRBJ1-2; V: TRBV5-6; size: many; CDR3: CASSIDRGLPTTPSYGYTF; DNA: TGTGCCAGCAGCATAGACAGGGGGCTGCCTACCACCCCTTCCTATGGCTACACCTTC
D: TRBD2; J: TRBJ2-3; V: TRBV29-1; size: many; CDR3: CSVSPAGVVDTQYF; DNA: TGCAGCGTTTCTCCAGCGGGGGTAGTCGATACGCAGTATTTT
D: TRBD2; J: TRBJ2-1; V: TRBV20-1; size: few; CDR3: CSARPRGLADNEQFF; DNA: TGCAGTGCTAGACCCCGAGGGCTAGCGGACAATGAGCAGTTCTTC
D: NA; J: TRBJ1-4; V: TRBV4-2; size: few; CDR3: CASSQEPGEKLFF; DNA: TGTGCCAGCAGCCAAGAACCGGGGGAAAAACTGTTTTTT
D: NA; J: TRBJ2-7; V: TRBV20-1; size: few; CDR3: CSARDLKMSYEQYF; DNA: TGCAGTGCTAGAGATTTGAAAATGAGTTACGAGCAGTACTTC
D: NA; J: TRBJ2-1; V: TRBV9; size: NA; CDR3: CASSVGPGKGYNEQFF; DNA: TGTGCCAGCAGCGTAGGTCCGGGAAAGGGGTACAATGAGCAGTTCTTC
D: TRBD2; J: TRBJ2-3; V: TRBV15; size: NA; CDR3: CATSTAGADTQYF; DNA: TGTGCCACCAGCACGGCGGGAGCAGATACGCAGTATTTT
D: TRBD2; J: TRBJ2-1; V: TRBV27; size: few; CDR3: CASIAGGIYNEQFF; DNA: TGTGCCAGCATAGCGGGAGGGATCTACAATGAGCAGTTCTTC
D: NA; J: TRBJ2-3; V: TRBV12-3/TRBV12-4; size: many; CDR3: CASSFGDPDTQYF; DNA: TGTGCCAGCAGTTTCGGGGACCCAGATACGCAGTATTTT